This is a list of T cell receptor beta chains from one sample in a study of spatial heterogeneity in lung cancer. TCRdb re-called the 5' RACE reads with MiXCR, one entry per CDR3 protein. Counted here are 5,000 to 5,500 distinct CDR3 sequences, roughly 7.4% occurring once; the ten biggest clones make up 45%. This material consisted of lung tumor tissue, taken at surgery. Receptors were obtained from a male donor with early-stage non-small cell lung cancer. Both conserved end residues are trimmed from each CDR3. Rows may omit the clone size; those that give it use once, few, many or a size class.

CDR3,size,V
SVAGQGGSYEQY,many,TRBV29-1
ASSRRDRVNTTELF,many,TRBV5-1
ASSQPEGGSYGYT,few,TRBV2
ASSLRPGGSPDTQY,medium-sized,TRBV5-6
VSSPGHRQETQY,few,TRBV5-6
SAREDANEQY,many,TRBV20-1
ASSLGTAYEQY,many,TRBV27
ASRDTNTGELF,medium-sized,TRBV2
ASSLEHGSYEQY,few,TRBV7-8
SAPIPPGQQDSPLH,many,TRBV20-1
ASSLGLATDTQY,few,TRBV19
ASSVGRIYGYT,many,TRBV6-2/TRBV6-3
ASSLTGYNEQF,NA,TRBV5-1
ASSWKGDTEAF,large,TRBV19
ASSIYRGPNTGELF,NA,TRBV19
SARVPVKYSGANVLT,many,TRBV20-1
ASSFGTGNIEQY,many,TRBV7-8
SARERKTNYGYT,many,TRBV20-1
SARSSAVRLETQY,many,TRBV20-1